The rows below give T cell receptor beta chains drawn from one sample of a study of cytomegalovirus exposure and HLA in healthy donors. The data were produced by immunoSEQ multiplex PCR, yet TCRdb's version contains in-frame clones alone and is incomplete. In the table there are 95,000 to 150,000 clones, 15% of which are singletons. The source material was PBMCs. The receptors originated from a woman under 30 in good health and CMV-seronegative. The CDR3 runs from the conserved cysteine through the conserved F or W. The D gene is left open where the match is weak. For some rows the clone size is stated as once, few or many, or as a class when expanded; others skip it.

TRBJ2-7	TRBV6-5	TRBD2	few	TGTGCCAGCAGTACCAGTTCCCTAGCGGGAGGTGAGCAGTACTTC	CASSTSSLAGGEQYF
TRBJ2-2	TRBV7-9	TRBD2	NA	TGTGCCAGCAGTCCCGGGACTATTACCGGGGAGCTGTTTTTT	CASSPGTITGELFF
TRBJ1-5	TRBV28	TRBD1	few	TGTGCCAGCAGGCGCGCCGGGGACAGGGGTAATCAGCCCCAGCATTTT	CASRRAGDRGNQPQHF
TRBJ1-5	TRBV2	NA	NA	TGTGCCAGCAGGGAGGGGAGGACCCAGCATTTT	CASREGRTQHF
TRBJ2-4	TRBV18	NA	few	TGTGCCAGCTCACCATTGGCAGGGGTGGCCAAAAACATTCAGTACTTC	CASSPLAGVAKNIQYF
TRBJ1-1	TRBV11-1	TRBD1	few	TGTGCCAGCAGCTCGGGACAGGGGATGAACACTGAAGCTTTCTTT	CASSSGQGMNTEAFF
TRBJ2-2	TRBV12-2	NA	few	TGTGCAAGTCGCTTAGGGGACAGGGGGCCCACCGGGGAGCTGTTTTTT	CASRLGDRGPTGELFF
TRBJ2-5	TRBV5-6	NA	NA	TGTGCCAGCAGCTCACAGGGTGTGTGGGAGACCCAGTACTTC	CASSSQGVWETQYF
TRBJ2-5	TRBV12-5	TRBD1	few	TGTGCTAGTGCCCAAGACAGGGGGCGGTGGGAGACCCAGTACTTC	CASAQDRGRWETQYF
TRBJ2-7	TRBV30	NA	few	TGTGCCTGGAGTGTACTACTAGCCAACGAGCAGTACTTC	CAWSVLLANEQYF
TRBJ2-5	TRBV11-1	NA	NA	TGTGCCAGCAGCCCTCATGGCCGGGTCCAAGAGACCCAGTACTTC	CASSPHGRVQETQYF
TRBJ1-3	TRBV19	TRBD1	NA	TGTGCCAGTAGTCTGGGACAGGGGGCTGGAAACACCATATATTTT	CASSLGQGAGNTIYF
TRBJ2-7	TRBV7-9	TRBD2	NA	TGTGCCAGCAGCCTCTGGACTAGCGGGATCTCCTACGAGCAGTACTTC	CASSLWTSGISYEQYF
TRBJ1-4	TRBV9	TRBD1	many	TGTGCCAGCAGCGCGACAGGGAGGCGGGAAAAACTGTTTTTT	CASSATGRREKLFF
TRBJ2-1	TRBV28	TRBD2	few	TGTGCCAGCAGTCCGTGGACTAGCGGGGACTACAATGAGCAGTTCTTC	CASSPWTSGDYNEQFF
TRBJ2-3	TRBV6-1	TRBD2	few	TGTGCCAGCAGTGCGACTAGCGGGGGAGGCACAGATACGCAGTATTTT	CASSATSGGGTDTQYF
TRBJ2-7	TRBV7-3	NA	NA	TGTGCCAGCAGCCCAGACTCCGGGACACCTTACGAGCAGTACTTC	CASSPDSGTPYEQYF
TRBJ1-2	TRBV27	NA	NA	TGTGCCAGCAGTTTTTTCGGCTATGGCTACACCTTC	CASSFFGYGYTF
TRBJ1-5	TRBV19	TRBD1	few	TGTGCCAGTAGCTGGGGACAGGGGGCCGGTCAGCCCCAGCATTTT	CASSWGQGAGQPQHF
TRBJ1-1	TRBV9	TRBD1	few	TGTGCCAGCAGCCCGCCGGCCGGGACAGGGAACACTGAAGCTTTCTTT	CASSPPAGTGNTEAFF
TRBJ1-1	TRBV27	TRBD1	NA	TGTGCCAGCAGTTCGGGGACAGCCCATGAAGCTTTCTTT	CASSSGTAHEAFF
TRBJ1-2	TRBV20-1	TRBD1	NA	TGCAGTGCGAGGACAGGGTCCTACACCTTC	CSARTGSYTF
TRBJ1-4	TRBV6-1	NA	NA	TGTGCCAGCCTCGGACCAGGGCATGAAAAACTGTTTTTT	CASLGPGHEKLFF
TRBJ1-2	TRBV7-2	NA	few	TGTGCCAGCAGCTTAAGGTCGCGTAGGGGGTTTCCCCCTTATGGCTACACCTTC	CASSLRSRRGFPPYGYTF
TRBJ2-1	TRBV28	NA	NA	TGTGCCAGCATCAGTTTTCAGGGGAACAGGTACAATGAGCAGTTCTTC	CASISFQGNRYNEQFF
TRBJ2-1	TRBV7-2	NA	NA	TGTGCCAGCAGCCAAGACCCCTCTAGCAATGAGCAGTTCTTC	CASSQDPSSNEQFF
TRBJ1-5	TRBV14	TRBD1	few	TGTGCCAGCAGCCTACAGGGGGCGCGGTATGGTCAGCCCCAGCATTTT	CASSLQGARYGQPQHF
TRBJ1-1	TRBV6-5	TRBD1	few	TGTGCCAGCAGTTACTCACCGGGACAGTGGAACACTGAAGCTTTCTTT	CASSYSPGQWNTEAFF
TRBJ1-1	TRBV5-4	NA	NA	TGTGCCAGCAGCTTTGGTTGGGGGCTGAACACTGAAGCTTTCTTT	CASSFGWGLNTEAFF
TRBJ1-5	TRBV6-1	NA	few	TGTGCCAGCAGTGAGTGGGGCAGGAATCAGCCCCAGCATTTT	CASSEWGRNQPQHF
TRBJ1-1	TRBV13	NA	few	TGTGCCAGCAGCTTAGCCCGGTTGAACACTGAAGCTTTCTTT	CASSLARLNTEAFF
TRBJ2-7	TRBV30	TRBD1	few	TGTGCCTGGAGTGTCACAGGGGGTCCCTACGAGCAGTACTTC	CAWSVTGGPYEQYF
TRBJ2-1	TRBV15	TRBD1	NA	TGTGCCACCAGCACATCCCGGGTGGGACAGGGGCAGTTCTTC	CATSTSRVGQGQFF
TRBJ1-2	TRBV27	NA	few	TGTGCCAGCAGTTCGGACTCCACTTTACGGGGCTATGGCTACACCTTC	CASSSDSTLRGYGYTF
TRBJ2-7	TRBV4-1	TRBD1	NA	TGCGCCAGCAGCCCCACGCGGGACAGGGGATCCTACGAGCAGTACTTC	CASSPTRDRGSYEQYF